This note documents a single T cell receptor beta chain sequence. The junction shows a germline mismatch at one end, possibly a read error. This record belongs to a study of cytomegalovirus exposure and HLA in healthy donors. Researchers ran the PCR with 60 Vbeta and 13 Jbeta primers. This table comes from immunoSEQ multiplex PCR, and its TCRdb copy is limited to in-frame clones, with some not included. The sample shows under 200,000 clones, 62% of them seen only once. This TCR derives from a man aged 35-49 years in good health and CMV-seronegative. Material: PBMCs.

CDR3 residues: CSSSLELYGYTF. The CDR3 coding sequence is TGTTCCAGCAGCTTAGAGCTCTATGGCTACACCTTC. The chain has TRBV7-9 and TRBJ1-2; D is undetermined. Germline V gene sequence: CDR1 SEHNR, CDR2 FQNEAQ (reference sequence). The CDR3 extends over 12 amino acids.